The present TCR beta chain was sequenced within a study of T cell repertoires in cytomegalovirus infection. At the level of the study: Recently identified HLA-C-restricted CMV epitopes and well-studied HLA-B-restricted CMV epitopes were used by the study. CMV infection plus the matching HLA type was flagged by public TCR beta signatures.

This clonotype was recorded a few times. Its target is unknown. One entry per CDR3 protein results from TCRdb running MiXCR on the reads. The sample contains roughly 860,000 distinct CDR3 sequences, around a third of which appear only once. General study points: CMV-specific TCR beta clonotypes restricted by HLA-C dominated the ex vivo response. Pooled public TCR beta family frequency picked out CMV carriers with the relevant HLA.

CDR3 length equals 16 residues. V was clipped by 4 bases and J by 4 bases, with 18 bases between them. Germline loops: CDR1 SGHRS, CDR2 YFSETQ. The sequence was collected from a human donor in good health (CMV status not recorded). Some clones in this sample may be carry-over from other donors' samples. V usage is TRBV5-1 and J usage is TRBJ2-1, with a weak D call TRBD2 (6 bases). The specimen comprised cultured CD8+ T cells from PBMCs, sampled from culture after CMV antigen stimulation. The CDR3 protein is CASSPGQPGVYNEQFF. The CDR3 DNA is TGCGCCAGCAGCCCCGGACAACCGGGGGTTTACAATGAGCAGTTCTTC.